Below, 32 T cell receptor beta chains from the same sample are listed, as sequenced in a study of shared clonotypes between healthy human individuals. The method was immunoSEQ multiplex PCR; TCRdb's version includes in-frame clones alone and lacks a portion of them. The sample carries approximately 2,300,000 clones, around 92% recorded once. Sample: naive CD4+ T cells from PBMCs. Subset indicated: CD45RA+ positively selected. The source of these receptors is a young man in good health. Some clones in this sample may be carry-over from other donors' samples.

In DNA form, the CDR3 reads TGCGCCAGCAGCCAGGCGACAGGGGGGTATAGCAATCAGCCCCAGCATTTT. Protein sequence: CASSQATGGYSNQPQHF. This rearrangement joins TRBV4-1 to TRBJ1-5; TRBD1 matches at 9 bases. Germline CDR1 and CDR2: MGHRA and YSYEKL. There are 17 residues in the CDR3. The ends lost 3 bases at V and 0 bases at J; junction bases unmatched: 6.

The chain recombines TRBV18 with TRBJ1-3; weak D call: TRBD1 (5 bases). CDR3 length: 17 residues. V lost 2 bases to trimming and J lost 2 bases, with 16 bases between them. Germline V gene sequence: CDR1 KGHSH, CDR2 LQKENI. CDR3: CASSPGTAIGAGNTIYF. In DNA form, the CDR3 reads TGTGCCAGCTCACCAGGGACGGCCATAGGAGCTGGAAACACCATATATTTT.

V usage is TRBV29-1 and J usage is TRBJ2-3; no clear D. The CDR3 covers 13 residues. Germline lookup yields CDR1 SQVTM and CDR2 ANQGSEA. Trimming removed 3 bases at V and 2 bases at J, with 9 bases between. CDR3 sequence: CSVDGSLTDTQYF. DNA of the CDR3: TGCAGCGTTGATGGCAGTCTCACAGATACGCAGTATTTT.

The genes are TRBV7-2 and TRBJ2-1, with 10 bases identical to TRBD1. V gave up 10 bases and J gave up 5 bases; unmatched junction bases: 5. In germline, CDR1 is SGHTA, CDR2 FQGNSA. The CDR3 sequence is 13 residues long. CDR3 bases: TGTGCCATAACCGGGACAGGGGACAATGAGCAGTTCTTC. This gives the protein CAITGTGDNEQFF.

The CDR3 protein is CASSGTGTGQETQYF. CDR3 in DNA: TGTGCCAGCAGCGGCACCGGGACAGGACAAGAGACCCAGTACTTC. The J gene is TRBJ2-5, the V gene TRBV7-3, with 8 bases that match TRBD1. This CDR3 has 15 residues. Germline lookup yields CDR1 SGHTA and CDR2 FQGTGA. The trim removed 5 bases at V and 2 bases at J, leaving 7 bases unmatched.

In the case of this clone: The same CDR3 is also encoded by other DNA sequences in this sample. V usage is TRBV5-1 and J usage is TRBJ2-3; D gene unclear. V shed 0 bases and J shed 4 bases, with 3 bases lying between them. There are 12 residues in the CDR3. From germline, CDR1 is SGHRS and CDR2 YFSETQ. CDR3 bases: TGCGCCAGCAGCTTGGTTGCAGATACGCAGTATTTT. Protein product: CASSLVADTQYF.

A note on this clone: Additional DNA sequences in this sample encode the identical CDR3. The chain carries TRBV5-1 and TRBJ2-1; D is uncertain. V lost 0 bases and J 2 bases, leaving 9 bases between the germline ends. Germline V lookup: CDR1 SGHRS, CDR2 YFSETQ. This CDR3 has 15 amino acids. The CDR3 protein is CASSLELAPYNEQFF. CDR3 coding DNA: TGCGCCAGCAGCTTGGAGTTAGCACCCTACAATGAGCAGTTCTTC.

The chain employs TRBV9 and TRBJ1-3; D is undetermined. V lost 0 bases, J lost 9 bases, and 10 bases lay in between. Germline values: CDR1 SGDLS, CDR2 YYNGEE. This CDR3 comprises 13 residues. The CDR3 sequence: CASSVVELGTIYF. The DNA for the CDR3 is TGTGCCAGCAGCGTAGTAGAATTGGGCACCATATATTTT. The full variable domain, its missing parts supplied by reference TRBV9 and TRBJ1-3, is DSGVTQTPKHLITATGQRVTLRCSPRSGDLSVYWYQQSLDQGLQFLIQYYNGEERAKGNILERFSAQQFPDLHSELNLSSLELGDSALYFCASSVVELGTIYFGEGSWLTVV.

This clone was observed a few times. The chain carries TRBV30 and TRBJ1-3; D possibly corresponds to TRBD1 (6 bases). The germline V gene encodes CDR1 GTSNPN and CDR2 SVGIG (reference sequence). V dropped 4 bases and J dropped 1 base, with 11 bases sitting between them. The CDR3 extends over 14 amino acids. The CDR3 nucleotides read TGTGCCTGGATCGTACAGGGATCTGGAAACACCATATATTTT. Translating it yields CAWIVQGSGNTIYF.

The chain uses TRBV7-9 and TRBJ2-7, with D uncertain. Germline V gene lookup returns CDR1 SEHNR and CDR2 FQNEAQ (reference sequence). This CDR3 contains 14 residues. V was shortened by 8 bases and J by 2 bases, with 16 bases between the two germline ends. The CDR3 is CASGLTGLTYEQYF. The CDR3 DNA is TGTGCCAGCGGCCTAACGGGTTTAACCTACGAGCAGTACTTC.

The chain joins TRBV9 to TRBJ1-6; D remains unclear. With 0 bases removed from V and 11 bases from J, the gap between germline ends came to 18 bases. The CDR3 runs 16 residues. Germline V gene data show CDR1 as SGDLS and CDR2 as YYNGEE. The DNA of the CDR3 is TGTGCCAGCAGCGTAGGTTATGACGCCGGAGGGACACCCCTCCACTTT. Encoded protein: CASSVGYDAGGTPLHF.

J is TRBJ2-7 and V is TRBV6-1; the D gene is possibly TRBD1 (5 bases). The V and J ends lost 3 bases and 0 bases respectively, with 9 bases between them. The CDR3 spans 14 residues. Per germline, CDR1 MNHNS and CDR2 SASEGT. CDR3 loop: CASSDQTASYEQYF. CDR3 bases: TGTGCCAGCAGTGACCAGACAGCCTCCTACGAGCAGTACTTC.

The chain recombines TRBV27 with TRBJ2-1, with 12 bases lining up with TRBD2. The J segment lost 6 bases and the V segment lost 5 bases, leaving 17 bases of the junction unmatched. CDR1 and CDR2 from the germline V gene are MNHEY and SMNVEV (reference sequence). This CDR3 region has 19 residues. The CDR3 sequence: CASSPRLLAGGPFRNEQFF. Written as DNA, the CDR3 is TGTGCCAGCAGTCCCCGCCTTCTAGCGGGAGGGCCGTTCCGCAATGAGCAGTTCTTC.

On this clone itself: This CDR3 is also generated by other DNA sequences in the sample. V gene TRBV5-1 combines with J gene TRBJ1-2; 7 nucleotides match TRBD1. Trimming took 0 bases from V and 3 from J; bases not matched to a gene: 5. Germline assignment: CDR1 SGHRS and CDR2 YFSETQ. CDR3 size: 15 residues. This chain's CDR3 is CASSLVAGGDYGYTF. CDR3 coding DNA: TGCGCCAGCAGCTTGGTCGCAGGGGGTGACTATGGCTACACCTTC.

V and J are TRBV28 and TRBJ2-7, with 11 bases fitting TRBD1. CDR1 is MDHEN, CDR2 SYDVKM, per germline. The CDR3 length is 14 residues. Unmatched junction bases numbered 6, after V lost 6 bases and J lost 5 bases. CDR3 coding DNA: TGTGCCAGCAGAACATCGGGACAGGGGGACGAGCAGTACTTC. It encodes CASRTSGQGDEQYF.

The chain recombines TRBV28 with TRBJ2-7; 10 bases line up with TRBD1. In germline, CDR1 is MDHEN, CDR2 SYDVKM. With V trimmed by 1 base and J by 4 bases, 10 bases remained unmatched. The CDR3 has 17 residues. Written as DNA, the CDR3 is TGTGCCAGCAGTTTATTTAAACCACGGACAGGGGGGTACGAGCAGTACTTC. Translating it yields CASSLFKPRTGGYEQYF. Full variable domain (remainder filled in from reference TRBV28 and TRBJ2-7): DVKVTQSSRYLVKRTGEKVFLECVQDMDHENMFWYRQDPGLGLRLIYFSYDVKMKEKGDIPEGYSVSREKKERFSLILESASTNQTSMYLCASSLFKPRTGGYEQYFGPGTRLTVT.

The V call is TRBV19, the J call TRBJ1-5; 8 nucleotides line up with TRBD1. This CDR3 contains 16 residues. The V and J ends lost 9 bases and 1 base, in that order; junction bases with no gene match: 11. Germline V gene lookup returns CDR1 LNHDA and CDR2 SQIVND (reference sequence). The DNA of the CDR3 is TGTGCCAGCGCTGGCTGGACAGGGCGAAGCAATCAGCCCCAGCATTTT. Protein sequence: CASAGWTGRSNQPQHF.

The V call is TRBV7-3, the J call TRBJ1-3; 7 bases agree with TRBD1. The CDR3 spans 19 residues. V lost 5 bases to trimming and J lost 3 bases; unmatched junction nucleotides: 19. Germline assignment: CDR1 SGHTA and CDR2 FQGTGA. The CDR3 loop reads CASSPRGGPREEGGNTIYF. In DNA form, the CDR3 reads TGTGCCAGCAGCCCCAGGGGGGGCCCCAGAGAAGAAGGTGGAAACACCATATATTTT.

The chain links TRBV7-9 to TRBJ2-3; D ambiguous. The V end lost 1 base, the J end lost 2 bases, and 10 bases lay between the germline ends. Germline values: CDR1 SEHNR, CDR2 FQNEAQ (reference sequence). The CDR3 covers 15 residues. The CDR3 DNA reads as TGTGCCAGCAGCTTAGGGCGTTTGTACACAGATACGCAGTATTTT. It encodes CASSLGRLYTDTQYF.

The rearrangement uses TRBV5-1 and TRBJ1-5, with TRBD1 identical over 9 bases. The CDR3 covers 15 residues. V gave up 4 bases and J gave up 2 bases; unmatched junction bases: 4. Germline-derived CDR1 and CDR2 are SGHRS and YFSETQ. The CDR3 here is CASSVGQGGNQPQHF. The CDR3 DNA is TGCGCCAGCAGCGTGGGACAGGGAGGCAATCAGCCCCAGCATTTT.

V usage is TRBV19 and J usage is TRBJ1-2; no definite D call. This CDR3 contains 14 residues. V was trimmed by 1 base and J by 4 bases, leaving 10 bases between them. Germline CDR1 reads LNHDA; CDR2 reads SQIVND (reference sequence). The CDR3 nucleotides are TGTGCCAGTAGTATAGTCTCTGGCGGCTATGGCTACACCTTC. It codes for CASSIVSGGYGYTF.

The J gene is TRBJ1-2, the V gene TRBV28; the D gene is possibly TRBD1 (5 bases). This CDR3 spans 14 amino acids. In germline, CDR1 is MDHEN, CDR2 SYDVKM. The V end was cut by 8 bases, the J end by 6 bases, with 19 bases between. The CDR3 loop reads CASWVVGEGDGYTF. The CDR3 DNA sequence: TGTGCCAGCTGGGTGGTAGGGGAGGGAGATGGCTACACCTTC.

To note about this clone: A read error may produce the germline difference seen at one junction end. CDR3 loop: CASSPRGQSIRGSGDTIYF. Written as DNA, the CDR3 is TGTGCCAGCAGCCCTAGGGGACAGTCTATCCGAGGCTCTGGAGACACCATATATTTT. This chain joins TRBV14 and TRBJ1-3; 7 bases map to TRBD1. CDR3 length: 19 amino acids. CDR1 is SGHDN, CDR2 FVKESK, per germline.

This clone was found a few times. The gene calls are TRBV9 and TRBJ1-1; the D gene is possibly TRBD1 (5 bases). V was cut by 6 bases and J by 1 base, with 13 bases left in between. The germline CDR1 and CDR2 sequences are SGDLS and YYNGEE. The CDR3 runs to 14 residues. In DNA form, the CDR3 reads TGTGCCAGCAAAAAACAGGAGGAGAACACTGAAGCTTTCTTT. The encoded protein is CASKKQEENTEAFF.

CDR3: CASSLGSPEQYF. The CDR3 bases are TGTGCCAGCAGCTTAGGGTCCCCCGAGCAGTACTTC. V and J are TRBV7-9 and TRBJ2-7; D is uncertain. Germline V CDR1 and CDR2: SEHNR, FQNEAQ (reference sequence). Trimming shortened V by 1 base and J by 6 bases, and 7 bases separated the two germline ends. The CDR3 covers 12 residues.

The genes are TRBV5-1 and TRBJ2-2; no reliable D call. The germline V and J ends were trimmed by 0 bases and 10 bases, with 7 bases remaining between them. Germline CDR1 is SGHRS and CDR2 is YFSETQ. The CDR3 totals 12 residues. The CDR3 reads CASSLVAEELFF. The CDR3 nucleotides are TGCGCCAGCAGCTTGGTGGCGGAGGAGCTGTTTTTT.

The chain joins TRBV2 to TRBJ2-2; D ambiguous. Germline lookup yields CDR1 SNHLY and CDR2 FYNNEI. CDR3 length: 13 residues. Between the trimmed V and J ends, which lost 5 bases and 6 bases, there was a span of 10 bases. CDR3 coding DNA: TGTGCCAGCAGTCCACTTGGAGCCGGGGAGCTGTTTTTT. It yields the protein CASSPLGAGELFF.

The V and J genes are TRBV18 and TRBJ2-3; tentatively, D is TRBD2 (5 bases). Germline V gene data show CDR1 as KGHSH and CDR2 as LQKENI. Trimming took off 5 bases at V and 4 bases at J, with 10 bases between the two ends. This CDR3 is 13 amino acids long. CDR3 DNA: TGTGCCAGCTCAGGGCTAGCCCCAGATACGCAGTATTTT. This sequence encodes CASSGLAPDTQYF. The full variable domain, completed using reference TRBV18 and TRBJ2-3, is NAGVMQNPRHLVRRRGQEARLRCSPMKGHSHVYWYRQLPEEGLKFMVYLQKENIIDESGMPKERFSAEFPKEGPSILRIQQVVRGDSAAYFCASSGLAPDTQYFGPGTRLTVL.

The chain recombines TRBV28 with TRBJ2-2, with 7 positions matching TRBD2. Per germline, CDR1 MDHEN and CDR2 SYDVKM. J lost 7 bases, V lost 2 bases, and 4 bases had no gene match. The CDR3 length is 14 residues. CDR3: CASSLQTSVGELFF. DNA for the CDR3: TGTGCCAGCAGTTTACAAACTAGCGTCGGGGAGCTGTTTTTT. The full variable domain, in which reference TRBV28 and TRBJ2-2 provide the parts outside the CDR3, is DVKVTQSSRYLVKRTGEKVFLECVQDMDHENMFWYRQDPGLGLRLIYFSYDVKMKEKGDIPEGYSVSREKKERFSLILESASTNQTSMYLCASSLQTSVGELFFGEGSRLTVL.

The chain carries TRBV6-5 and TRBJ1-5, with D uncertain. CDR1 is MNHEY, CDR2 SVGAGI, per germline. Deletions cut 2 bases from V and 12 bases from J, with 8 bases between. The CDR3 runs 11 residues. The CDR3 loop is CASSYGGRQHF. The DNA of the CDR3 is TGTGCCAGCAGTTACGGAGGGCGCCAGCATTTT.

The chain carries TRBV5-1 and TRBJ2-2; 8 positions match TRBD2. J gave up 0 bases and V 4 bases, and 5 bases lay outside the gene matches. Germline CDR1 and CDR2: SGHRS and YFSETQ. The CDR3 extends over 16 amino acids. The CDR3 nucleotides read TGCGCCAGCAGCCCGGGGGGGGGCACGAACACCGGGGAGCTGTTTTTT. Protein product: CASSPGGGTNTGELFF.

The chain carries TRBV21-1 and TRBJ1-2; the table gives TRBD1 as D, unverified against the DNA. TRBV21-1 is a recognized pseudogene. The CDR3 has 13 amino acids. CDR3 region: CASSEGGTGRNTF. In DNA form, the CDR3 reads TGTGCCAGCAGCGAAGGGGGGACAGGACGCAACACCTTC.